This TCR beta chain was sequenced for a study of STAT5B mutations in CD4+ large granular lymphocyte leukemia. Study-wide results and limits: TRBV06-family usage was enriched in top patient clones (8/27) versus controls (2/35). No patients shared main leukemic clonotypes, though less than 30% appeared at low frequency elsewhere.

The ends were cut back, 5 bases at V and 2 bases at J, with 16 bases in the middle. The CDR3 is made up of 16 amino acids. In germline, CDR1 is LNHDA, CDR2 SQIVND (reference sequence). The method was immunoSEQ multiplex PCR; TCRdb's version includes in-frame clones alone and lacks a portion of them. Of about 25,000 clones in the sample, about 79% are singletons; the top ten hold about a tenth. A note on this clone: Its antigen is undetermined.

The chain uses TRBV19 and TRBJ1-5; D perhaps matches TRBD1 (5 bases). The sequencing input was CD4+ T cells from blood buffy coats. The sequence derives from a human donor in good health. CDR3 sequence (DNA): TGTGCCAGTAGTGTAAATGCGGTGGGGCGCAATCAGCCCCAGCATTTT. Residues: CASSVNAVGRNQPQHF. The complete variable domain, with remaining parts taken from reference TRBV19 and TRBJ1-5, reads DGGITQSPKYLFRKEGQNVTLSCEQNLNHDAMYWYRQDPGQGLRLIYYSQIVNDFQKGDIAEGYSVSREKKESFPLTVTSAQKNPTAFYLCASSVNAVGRNQPQHFGDGTRLSIL.